The subject of this entry is one T cell receptor beta chain. Its specificity is not known. The PCR employed 60 Vbeta primers together with 13 Jbeta primers. The table came from immunoSEQ multiplex PCR; TCRdb's copy has only in-frame clones and leaves some out. This table holds 200,000 to 250,000 clones, around 76% found once. These data originate in a study of cytomegalovirus exposure and HLA in healthy donors. Looking at the study overall: The Caucasian-associated ancestry cluster held less than 85% of a few hundred genotyped donors. General study findings and limits: In vitro work confirmed that a few CMV-associated chains recognize CMV antigens. According to a later analysis, donors in an Asian-associated ancestry cluster reportedly had fewer N-insertions than the 666-donor mean.

The CDR3 totals 15 residues. Germline-derived CDR1 and CDR2 are SNHLY and FYNNEI. Trimming stripped 4 bases from V and 2 bases from J, with 9 bases between. The sample taken for sequencing was PBMCs. This TCR was recovered from a woman aged 35 to 49 in good health and CMV-seropositive. The chain uses TRBV2 and TRBJ2-6; no clear D gene. The CDR3 spells CASSAMVAGANVLTF. In nucleotides, the CDR3 is TGTGCCAGCAGTGCTATGGTTGCTGGGGCCAACGTCCTGACTTTC. Based on the CDR3 plus reference TRBV2 and TRBJ2-6, the full variable domain is EPEVTQTPSHQVTQMGQEVILRCVPISNHLYFYWYRQILGQKVEFLVSFYNNEISEKSEIFDDQFSVERPDGSNFTLKIRSTKLEDSAMYFCASSAMVAGANVLTFGAGSRLTVL.